The clone carrying this TCR beta chain was seen only a few times. Its antigen remains unknown. TCRdb recomputed calls from the PCR reads with MiXCR, one row per CDR3 protein. The sample records some 96,000 distinct CDR3 sequences, roughly 24% being singletons. This sample is drawn from a study of molecular identifiers for immune sequencing clone quantification. Study results and caveats: Spike-in Jurkat TCR RNA from a single cell reportedly registered among one million naive cells.

The sequence was obtained from a human donor in good health. Some libraries in this study had Jurkat cell RNA spiked in. Sequenced material: naive CD8+ T cells from blood, with Jurkat cell RNA spiked in. Specified subset: FACS-sorted CD8+CD4-CCR7+CD45RA+ naive T cells.

CDR3 amino acids: CASSTGLAGDTDTQYF. CDR3 sequence (DNA): TGTGCCAGCAGCACCGGACTAGCGGGGGACACAGATACGCAGTATTTT. The chain uses TRBV7-8 and TRBJ2-3, with 13 bases fitting TRBD2. V was clipped by 5 bases and J by 2 bases; unmatched bases: 4. The CDR3 is 16 amino acids. Germline CDR1 and CDR2: SGHVS and FQNEAQ.